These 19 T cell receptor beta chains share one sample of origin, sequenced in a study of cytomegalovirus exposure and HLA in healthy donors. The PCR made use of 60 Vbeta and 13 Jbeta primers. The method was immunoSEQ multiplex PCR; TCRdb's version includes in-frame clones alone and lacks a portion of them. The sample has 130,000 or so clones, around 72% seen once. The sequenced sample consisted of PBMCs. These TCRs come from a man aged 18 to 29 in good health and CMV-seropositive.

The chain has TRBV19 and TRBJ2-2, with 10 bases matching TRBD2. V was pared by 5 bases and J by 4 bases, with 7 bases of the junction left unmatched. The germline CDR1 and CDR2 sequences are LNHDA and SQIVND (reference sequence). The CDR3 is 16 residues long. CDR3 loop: CASSPGTSVGTGELFF. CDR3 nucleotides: TGTGCCAGTAGTCCCGGGACTAGCGTGGGCACCGGGGAGCTGTTTTTT.

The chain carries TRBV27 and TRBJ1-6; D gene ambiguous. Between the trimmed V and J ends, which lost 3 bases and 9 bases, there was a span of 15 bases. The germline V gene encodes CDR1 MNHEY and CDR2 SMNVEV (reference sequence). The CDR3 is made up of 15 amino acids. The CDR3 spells CASSFPGVGGSPLHF. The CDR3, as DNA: TGTGCCAGCAGTTTCCCCGGGGTTGGAGGTTCACCCCTCCACTTT.

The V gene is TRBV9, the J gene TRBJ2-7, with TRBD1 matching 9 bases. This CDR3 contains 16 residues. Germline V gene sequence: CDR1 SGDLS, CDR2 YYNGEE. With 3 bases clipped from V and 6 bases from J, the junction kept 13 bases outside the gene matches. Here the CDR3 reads CASSERTGAYSGEQYF. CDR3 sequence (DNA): TGTGCCAGCAGCGAGCGGACAGGGGCGTATTCGGGCGAGCAGTACTTC.

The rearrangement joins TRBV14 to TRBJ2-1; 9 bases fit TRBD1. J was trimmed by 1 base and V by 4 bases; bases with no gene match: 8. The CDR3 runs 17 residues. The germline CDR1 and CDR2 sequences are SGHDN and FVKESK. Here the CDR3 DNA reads TGTGCCAGCAGCCGACTGGGACAGGGTATGTCCTACAATGAGCAGTTCTTC. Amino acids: CASSRLGQGMSYNEQFF.

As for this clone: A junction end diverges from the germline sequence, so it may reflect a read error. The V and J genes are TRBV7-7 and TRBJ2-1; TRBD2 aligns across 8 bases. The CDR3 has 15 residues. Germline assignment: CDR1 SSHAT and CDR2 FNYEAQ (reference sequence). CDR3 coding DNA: TGTGCTAGCAGTTCCGGGACTAGGCCCTACAATGAGCAGTTCTTC. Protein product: CASSSGTRPYNEQFF. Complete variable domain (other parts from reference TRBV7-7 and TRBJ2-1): GAGVSQSPRYKVTKRGQDVTLRCDPISSHATLYWYQQALGQGPEFLTYFNYEAQPDKSGLPSDRFSAERPEGSISTLTIQRTEQRDSAMYRCASSSGTRPYNEQFFGPGTRLTVL.

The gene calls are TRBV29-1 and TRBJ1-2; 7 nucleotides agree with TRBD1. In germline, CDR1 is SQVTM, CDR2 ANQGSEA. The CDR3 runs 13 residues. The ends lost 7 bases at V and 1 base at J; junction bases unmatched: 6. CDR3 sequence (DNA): TGCAGCGGAAAGGGACAGTTTAACTATGGCTACACCTTC. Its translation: CSGKGQFNYGYTF. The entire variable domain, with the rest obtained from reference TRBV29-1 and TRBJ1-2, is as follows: SAVISQKPSRDICQRGTSLTIQCQVDSQVTMMFWYRQQPGQSLTLIATANQGSEATYESGFVIDKFPISRPNLTFSTLTVSNMSPEDSSIYLCSGKGQFNYGYTFGSGTRLTVV.

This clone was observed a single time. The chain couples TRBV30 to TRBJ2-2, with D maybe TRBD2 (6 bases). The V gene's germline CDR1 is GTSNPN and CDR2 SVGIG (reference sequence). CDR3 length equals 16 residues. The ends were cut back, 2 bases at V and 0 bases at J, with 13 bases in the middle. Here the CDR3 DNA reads TGTGCCTGGAGTTATAGCGGATTAACGAACACCGGGGAGCTGTTTTTT. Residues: CAWSYSGLTNTGELFF. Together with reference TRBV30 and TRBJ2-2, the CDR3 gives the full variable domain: SQTIHQWPATLVQPVGSPLSLECTVEGTSNPNLYWYRQAAGRGLQLLFYSVGIGQISSEVPQNLSASRPQDRQFILSSKKLLLSDSGFYLCAWSYSGLTNTGELFFGEGSRLTVL.

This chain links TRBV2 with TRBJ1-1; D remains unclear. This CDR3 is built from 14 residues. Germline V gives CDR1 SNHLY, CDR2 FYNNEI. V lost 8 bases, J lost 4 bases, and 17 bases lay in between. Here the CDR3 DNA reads TGTGCCAGCGCCGAGGGCGGATTCGGCACTGAAGCTTTCTTT. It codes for CASAEGGFGTEAFF.

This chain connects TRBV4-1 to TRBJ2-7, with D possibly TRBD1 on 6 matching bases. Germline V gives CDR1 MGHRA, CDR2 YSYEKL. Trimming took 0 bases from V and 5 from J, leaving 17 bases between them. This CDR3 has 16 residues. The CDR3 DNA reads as TGCGCCAGCAGCCAAGACGGCTCAGGGGCGCGGGACGAGCAGTACTTC. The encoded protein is CASSQDGSGARDEQYF.

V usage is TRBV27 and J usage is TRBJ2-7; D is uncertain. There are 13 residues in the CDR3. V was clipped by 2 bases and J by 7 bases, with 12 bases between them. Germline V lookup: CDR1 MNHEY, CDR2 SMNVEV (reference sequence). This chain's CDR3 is CASSLRVSWEQYF. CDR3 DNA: TGTGCCAGCAGTTTACGGGTTAGCTGGGAGCAGTACTTC.

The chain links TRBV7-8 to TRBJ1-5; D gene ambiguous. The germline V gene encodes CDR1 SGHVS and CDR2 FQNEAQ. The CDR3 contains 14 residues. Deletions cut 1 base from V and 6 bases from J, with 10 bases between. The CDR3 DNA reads TGTGCCAGCAGCTTAGTAGAGTCTAGTCAGCCCCAGCATTTT. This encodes CASSLVESSQPQHF.

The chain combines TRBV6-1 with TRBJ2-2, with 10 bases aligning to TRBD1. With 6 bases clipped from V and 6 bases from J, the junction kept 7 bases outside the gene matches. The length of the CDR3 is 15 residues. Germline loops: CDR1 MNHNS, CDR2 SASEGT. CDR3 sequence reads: CASRGDRGRPGELFF. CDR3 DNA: TGTGCCAGCAGAGGGGACAGGGGAAGGCCCGGGGAGCTGTTTTTT.

The CDR3: CASRSSGDSYNEQFF. The DNA for the CDR3 is TGCGCCAGCAGGAGCAGCGGGGACTCCTACAATGAGCAGTTCTTC. The V gene is TRBV10-2, the J gene TRBJ2-1; 7 bases map to TRBD2. There are 15 residues in the CDR3. J lost 0 bases, V lost 6 bases, and 5 bases had no gene match. Germline assignment: CDR1 WSHSY and CDR2 SAAADI.

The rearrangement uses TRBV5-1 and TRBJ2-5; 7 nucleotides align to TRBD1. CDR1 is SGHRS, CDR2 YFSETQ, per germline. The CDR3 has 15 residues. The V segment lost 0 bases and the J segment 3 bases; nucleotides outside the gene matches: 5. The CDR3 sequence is CASSLDPGTEETQYF. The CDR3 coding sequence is TGCGCCAGCAGCTTGGACCCCGGGACAGAAGAGACCCAGTACTTC.

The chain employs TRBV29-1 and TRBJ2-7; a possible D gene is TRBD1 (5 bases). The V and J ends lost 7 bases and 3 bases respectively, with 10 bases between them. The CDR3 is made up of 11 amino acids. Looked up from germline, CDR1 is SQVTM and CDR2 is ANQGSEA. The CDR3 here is CSARQSYEQYF. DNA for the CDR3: TGCAGCGCGCGACAGAGCTACGAGCAGTACTTC.

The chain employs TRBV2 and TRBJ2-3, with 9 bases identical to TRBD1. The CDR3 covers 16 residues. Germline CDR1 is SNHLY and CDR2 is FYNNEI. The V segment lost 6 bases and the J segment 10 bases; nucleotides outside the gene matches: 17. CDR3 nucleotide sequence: TGTGCCAGCAGGATTGGGACAGGGCGCCCTCAATATCCGCAGTATTTT. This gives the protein CASRIGTGRPQYPQYF.

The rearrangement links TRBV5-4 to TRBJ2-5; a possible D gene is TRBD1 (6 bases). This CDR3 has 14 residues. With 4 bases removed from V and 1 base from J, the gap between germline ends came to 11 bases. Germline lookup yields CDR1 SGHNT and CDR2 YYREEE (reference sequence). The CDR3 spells CASSLQGSQETQYF. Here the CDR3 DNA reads TGTGCCAGCAGCCTCCAGGGGAGCCAAGAGACCCAGTACTTC.

The CDR3 sequence: CATSRDRESGANVLTF. The CDR3, as DNA: TGTGCCACCAGCAGGGACAGGGAGTCTGGGGCCAACGTCCTGACTTTC. The genes are TRBV15 and TRBJ2-6, with 8 bases matching TRBD1. Germline CDR1 LNHNV, CDR2 YYDKDF (reference sequence). The CDR3 has 16 residues. Unmatched junction bases numbered 2, after V lost 3 bases and J lost 1 base.

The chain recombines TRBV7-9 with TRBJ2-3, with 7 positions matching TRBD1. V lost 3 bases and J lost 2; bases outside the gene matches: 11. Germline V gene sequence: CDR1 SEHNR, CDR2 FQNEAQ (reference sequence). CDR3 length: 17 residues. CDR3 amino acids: CASSLLVTGIHTDTQYF. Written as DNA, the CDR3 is TGTGCCAGCAGCTTGCTAGTGACAGGGATACACACAGATACGCAGTATTTT.